The rows below give T cell receptor beta chains drawn from one sample of a study of cytomegalovirus exposure and HLA in healthy donors. Some clones are missing from TCRdb's copy, which holds only in-frame ones; the method was immunoSEQ multiplex PCR. The table includes tens of thousands of clones, under 85% detected once. The sequenced sample consisted of PBMCs. Source of these receptors: a man aged 50-59 years in good health and CMV-seropositive. Both conserved end residues are part of each CDR3. Fields, in order: CDR3 protein, CDR3 DNA, V gene, clone size, D gene, J gene. A D gene is named only where the DNA matches it firmly. A row's size may be missing; if present it is once, few, many or a size class.

cdr3_aa: CASSFQGQLYTF
cdr3_nt: TGTGCCAGCAGCTTTCAGGGACAACTCTACACCTTC
v_call: TRBV9
clone_size: NA
d_call: NA
j_call: TRBJ1-2

cdr3_aa: CATAGRGLVGQFF
cdr3_nt: TGCGCCACGGCGGGCAGGGGGCTGGTGGGGCAGTTCTTC
v_call: TRBV23-1
clone_size: NA
d_call: TRBD1
j_call: TRBJ2-1

cdr3_aa: CASSSGNQPQHF
cdr3_nt: TGTGCCAGCAGCTCAGGGAATCAGCCCCAGCATTTT
v_call: TRBV11-2
clone_size: NA
d_call: NA
j_call: TRBJ1-5

cdr3_aa: CSVEVRSQGDYGYTF
cdr3_nt: TGCAGCGTTGAAGTTAGGAGTCAGGGGGATTATGGCTACACCTTC
v_call: TRBV29-1
clone_size: NA
d_call: TRBD1
j_call: TRBJ1-2

cdr3_aa: CASGTGLTDTQYF
cdr3_nt: TGTGCCAGCGGAACAGGGCTCACAGATACGCAGTATTTT
v_call: TRBV27
clone_size: NA
d_call: NA
j_call: TRBJ2-3

cdr3_aa: CASSVDSYGYTF
cdr3_nt: TGCGCCAGCAGCGTCGACAGCTATGGCTACACCTTC
v_call: TRBV5-1
clone_size: NA
d_call: NA
j_call: TRBJ1-2

cdr3_aa: CASSLAGTGIRETQYF
cdr3_nt: TGCGCCAGCAGCTTGGCCGGGACAGGGATCCGGGAGACCCAGTACTTC
v_call: TRBV5-1
clone_size: NA
d_call: TRBD1
j_call: TRBJ2-5

cdr3_aa: CASSPITGPRRGYTF
cdr3_nt: TGTGCCAGCAGCCCAATAACAGGACCGAGGCGGGGCTACACCTTC
v_call: TRBV11-2
clone_size: NA
d_call: NA
j_call: TRBJ1-2

cdr3_aa: CATSSKAGLAGRNEQFF
cdr3_nt: TGTGCCACCAGCAGTAAGGCGGGACTAGCGGGGAGGAATGAGCAGTTCTTC
v_call: TRBV15
clone_size: NA
d_call: TRBD2
j_call: TRBJ2-1

cdr3_aa: CASSPHGGGYTF
cdr3_nt: TGTGCCAGCAGCCCTCATGGCGGCGGCTACACCTTC
v_call: TRBV6-5
clone_size: NA
d_call: NA
j_call: TRBJ1-2

cdr3_aa: CASSSGHDTDTQYF
cdr3_nt: TGTGCCAGCAGCTCGGGACACGACACAGATACGCAGTATTTT
v_call: TRBV5-8
clone_size: NA
d_call: NA
j_call: TRBJ2-3

cdr3_aa: CASSLVRGIMNTEAFF
cdr3_nt: TGTGCCAGCAGCTTAGTTAGGGGGATCATGAACACTGAAGCTTTCTTT
v_call: TRBV7-9
clone_size: NA
d_call: NA
j_call: TRBJ1-1

cdr3_aa: CASSLQPSTYEQYF
cdr3_nt: TGCGCCAGCAGCTTACAACCTTCCACCTACGAGCAGTACTTC
v_call: TRBV5-1
clone_size: NA
d_call: NA
j_call: TRBJ2-7

cdr3_aa: CSVVPASDNEQFF
cdr3_nt: TGCAGCGTGGTCCCAGCGAGTGACAATGAGCAGTTCTTC
v_call: TRBV29-1
clone_size: few
d_call: NA
j_call: TRBJ2-1

cdr3_aa: CASSLTLGNYGYTF
cdr3_nt: TGTGCCAGCAGCTTAACGCTGGGCAACTATGGCTACACCTTC
v_call: TRBV11-1
clone_size: NA
d_call: NA
j_call: TRBJ1-2

cdr3_aa: CASSFGLSVEQYF
cdr3_nt: TGTGCCAGCAGTTTTGGGCTTTCGGTCGAGCAGTACTTC
v_call: TRBV27
clone_size: NA
d_call: NA
j_call: TRBJ2-7

cdr3_aa: CATRNQGNSYNEQFF
cdr3_nt: TGTGCCACCAGGAACCAGGGAAATTCCTACAATGAGCAGTTCTTC
v_call: TRBV15
clone_size: NA
d_call: NA
j_call: TRBJ2-1

cdr3_aa: CASSSREWSYEQYF
cdr3_nt: TGTGCCAGTAGTTCACGGGAGTGGTCCTACGAGCAGTACTTC
v_call: TRBV19
clone_size: few
d_call: NA
j_call: TRBJ2-7

cdr3_aa: CASSFGGTGRREQYF
cdr3_nt: TGTGCCAGCAGTTTCGGAGGGACAGGGCGACGCGAGCAGTACTTC
v_call: TRBV2
clone_size: NA
d_call: TRBD1
j_call: TRBJ2-7

cdr3_aa: CATRDVSGRKNIQYF
cdr3_nt: TGTGCCACCAGGGACGTTAGCGGGCGGAAAAACATTCAGTACTTC
v_call: TRBV15
clone_size: once
d_call: TRBD2
j_call: TRBJ2-4

cdr3_aa: CASSRDSNQPQHF
cdr3_nt: TGTGCCAGCAGTCGAGACAGTAATCAGCCCCAGCATTTT
v_call: TRBV6-5
clone_size: few
d_call: NA
j_call: TRBJ1-5

cdr3_aa: CASSLFKQTEAFF
cdr3_nt: TGTGCCAGCAGCTTATTTAAACAAACTGAAGCTTTCTTT
v_call: TRBV11-1
clone_size: NA
d_call: NA
j_call: TRBJ1-1

cdr3_aa: CASSPTAGGSDTQYF
cdr3_nt: TGTGCCAGCTCACCGACAGCGGGAGGTTCGGATACGCAGTATTTT
v_call: TRBV18
clone_size: NA
d_call: TRBD2
j_call: TRBJ2-3

cdr3_aa: CASNYASSDKNYEQYF
cdr3_nt: TGTGCCAGCAATTATGCAAGCTCGGACAAGAACTACGAGCAGTACTTC
v_call: TRBV2
clone_size: NA
d_call: NA
j_call: TRBJ2-7

cdr3_aa: CATLDRTSEGDQYF
cdr3_nt: TGTGCCACGTTGGACAGAACTTCTGAAGGGGACCAGTACTTC
v_call: TRBV10-3
clone_size: NA
d_call: NA
j_call: TRBJ2-7

cdr3_aa: CAWNRVSTNEKLFF
cdr3_nt: TGTGCCTGGAACAGGGTTTCGACTAATGAAAAACTGTTTTTT
v_call: TRBV30
clone_size: few
d_call: NA
j_call: TRBJ1-4

cdr3_aa: CASSPGGAGNTIYF
cdr3_nt: TGTGCCAGCAGCCCGGGCGGGGCTGGAAACACCATATATTTT
v_call: TRBV5-8
clone_size: NA
d_call: NA
j_call: TRBJ1-3

cdr3_aa: CASSRVSGNKPNEQFF
cdr3_nt: TGTGCCAGCAGTAGGGTTTCGGGGAACAAGCCCAATGAGCAGTTCTTC
v_call: TRBV28
clone_size: NA
d_call: NA
j_call: TRBJ2-1

cdr3_aa: CASSGAAVASYEQYF
cdr3_nt: TGTGCCAGCAGCGGGGCGGCAGTGGCGTCCTACGAGCAGTACTTC
v_call: TRBV13
clone_size: few
d_call: NA
j_call: TRBJ2-7

cdr3_aa: CASRYSHTGELFF
cdr3_nt: TGTGCCAGCAGGTACTCGCATACCGGGGAGCTGTTTTTT
v_call: TRBV7-9
clone_size: NA
d_call: NA
j_call: TRBJ2-2

cdr3_aa: CAISEGLGSSYNEQFF
cdr3_nt: TGTGCCATCAGTGAAGGTCTCGGGAGCTCCTACAATGAGCAGTTCTTC
v_call: TRBV10-3
clone_size: NA
d_call: NA
j_call: TRBJ2-1

cdr3_aa: CASSLDRTGTYEQYF
cdr3_nt: TGTGCCAGCAGCTTAGATCGGACAGGGACCTACGAGCAGTACTTC
v_call: TRBV11-2
clone_size: NA
d_call: TRBD1
j_call: TRBJ2-7

cdr3_aa: CASSRGGIPYGYTF
cdr3_nt: TGTGCCAGCAGTCGGGGCGGGATTCCCTATGGCTACACCTTC
v_call: TRBV6-5
clone_size: NA
d_call: NA
j_call: TRBJ1-2

cdr3_aa: CASGETSFYEQFF
cdr3_nt: TGTGCCAGCGGGGAGACTAGTTTTTATGAGCAGTTCTTC
v_call: TRBV25-1
clone_size: NA
d_call: NA
j_call: TRBJ2-1

cdr3_aa: CASIKQGRQGELFF
cdr3_nt: TGTGCCAGCATTAAACAGGGACGCCAAGGGGAGCTGTTTTTT
v_call: TRBV6-5
clone_size: NA
d_call: NA
j_call: TRBJ2-2

cdr3_aa: CASSQGLVETQYF
cdr3_nt: TGTGCCAGCAGCCAGGGACTAGTGGAGACCCAGTACTTC
v_call: TRBV5-8
clone_size: few
d_call: TRBD2
j_call: TRBJ2-5

cdr3_aa: CASSLQGAEAFF
cdr3_nt: TGTGCCAGCAGCTTGCAGGGTGCTGAAGCTTTCTTT
v_call: TRBV11-2
clone_size: NA
d_call: NA
j_call: TRBJ1-1

cdr3_aa: CASSQLGRGSGANVLTF
cdr3_nt: TGCGCCAGCAGCCAGTTGGGCAGGGGGTCTGGGGCCAACGTCCTGACTTTC
v_call: TRBV4-1
clone_size: NA
d_call: TRBD1
j_call: TRBJ2-6

cdr3_aa: CASSADRGRSGNTIYF
cdr3_nt: TGTGCCAGCAGTGCGGATAGGGGGCGAAGTGGAAACACCATATATTTT
v_call: TRBV2
clone_size: NA
d_call: TRBD1
j_call: TRBJ1-3

cdr3_aa: CASSQPGLAHYEQYF
cdr3_nt: TGTGCCAGCAGTCAACCGGGACTCGCTCACTACGAGCAGTACTTC
v_call: TRBV7-8
clone_size: few
d_call: NA
j_call: TRBJ2-7

cdr3_aa: CASSVGPGVRGGYTF
cdr3_nt: TGTGCCAGCAGTGTTGGGCCGGGGGTACGTGGTGGCTACACCTTC
v_call: TRBV25-1
clone_size: few
d_call: NA
j_call: TRBJ1-2

cdr3_aa: CASSQASSGGYNEQFF
cdr3_nt: TGCGCCAGCAGCCAGGCCTCTAGCGGGGGGTACAATGAGCAGTTCTTC
v_call: TRBV4-3
clone_size: once
d_call: TRBD2
j_call: TRBJ2-1

cdr3_aa: CASSEAGYGYTF
cdr3_nt: TGTGCCAGCAGTGAAGCCGGGTATGGCTACACCTTC
v_call: TRBV2
clone_size: NA
d_call: NA
j_call: TRBJ1-2

cdr3_aa: CASSMSRGAGMNTEAFF
cdr3_nt: TGTGCCAGTAGTATGAGCCGGGGCGCGGGGATGAACACTGAAGCTTTCTTT
v_call: TRBV19
clone_size: NA
d_call: NA
j_call: TRBJ1-1

cdr3_aa: CASSLGGENNSPLHF
cdr3_nt: TGCGCCAGCAGCTTGGGGGGGGAGAATAATTCACCCCTCCACTTT
v_call: TRBV5-1
clone_size: once
d_call: NA
j_call: TRBJ1-6

cdr3_aa: CASKIAGLANEKLFF
cdr3_nt: TGTGCCTCCAAAATAGCTGGTTTGGCTAATGAAAAACTGTTTTTT
v_call: TRBV30
clone_size: NA
d_call: NA
j_call: TRBJ1-4

cdr3_aa: CASSTNSGGSSYEQYF
cdr3_nt: TGTGCCAGCAGCACGAATAGCGGGGGAAGCTCCTACGAGCAGTACTTC
v_call: TRBV7-8
clone_size: few
d_call: TRBD2
j_call: TRBJ2-7

cdr3_aa: CASSSGLAGGNEQFF
cdr3_nt: TGTGCCAGCAGCTCGGGACTAGCGGGGGGAAATGAGCAGTTCTTC
v_call: TRBV7-9
clone_size: NA
d_call: TRBD2
j_call: TRBJ2-1

cdr3_aa: CASSFTNRGNEQFF
cdr3_nt: TGTGCCAGCAGTTTCACAAACAGGGGTAATGAGCAGTTCTTC
v_call: TRBV27
clone_size: NA
d_call: TRBD1
j_call: TRBJ2-1

cdr3_aa: CASRASGGASYEQYF
cdr3_nt: TGTGCCAGCAGAGCATCTGGGGGCGCCTCCTACGAGCAGTACTTC
v_call: TRBV11-2
clone_size: NA
d_call: NA
j_call: TRBJ2-7

cdr3_aa: CASRQGEGGNQPQHF
cdr3_nt: TGTGCCAGCAGGCAGGGGGAAGGAGGCAATCAGCCCCAGCATTTT
v_call: TRBV6-5
clone_size: NA
d_call: TRBD1
j_call: TRBJ1-5

cdr3_aa: CASSTGGNGQPQHF
cdr3_nt: TGTGCCAGTAGTACAGGGGGCAACGGGCAGCCCCAGCATTTT
v_call: TRBV19
clone_size: few
d_call: TRBD1
j_call: TRBJ1-5

cdr3_aa: CASSVLAGADTQYF
cdr3_nt: TGTGCCAGCAGTGTCCTAGCGGGGGCAGATACGCAGTATTTT
v_call: TRBV6-4
clone_size: NA
d_call: TRBD2
j_call: TRBJ2-3

cdr3_aa: CASSQAPTSEAFF
cdr3_nt: TGTGCCAGCAGCCAGGCCCCTACCTCTGAAGCTTTCTTT
v_call: TRBV13
clone_size: NA
d_call: NA
j_call: TRBJ1-1

cdr3_aa: CASTLTPRGEKLFF
cdr3_nt: TGCGCCAGCACTTTGACGCCCAGGGGGGAAAAACTGTTTTTT
v_call: TRBV10-2
clone_size: few
d_call: TRBD1
j_call: TRBJ1-4

cdr3_aa: CSVERVASGQETQYF
cdr3_nt: TGCAGCGTTGAAAGAGTGGCTAGCGGACAAGAGACCCAGTACTTC
v_call: TRBV29-1
clone_size: few
d_call: TRBD2
j_call: TRBJ2-5

cdr3_aa: CASSRDRAGNTIYF
cdr3_nt: TGTGCCAGCAGTCGGGACAGGGCTGGAAACACCATATATTTT
v_call: TRBV2
clone_size: once
d_call: TRBD1
j_call: TRBJ1-3

cdr3_aa: CASSVEANYGYTF
cdr3_nt: TGTGCCAGCAGTGTGGAGGCTAACTATGGCTACACCTTC
v_call: TRBV6-1
clone_size: NA
d_call: NA
j_call: TRBJ1-2

cdr3_aa: CASSFIFSIRDHTGELFF
cdr3_nt: TGTGCCAGCAGTTTCATATTTTCGATCAGGGATCACACCGGGGAGCTGTTTTTT
v_call: TRBV27
clone_size: NA
d_call: NA
j_call: TRBJ2-2